This is a list of T cell receptor beta chains from one sample in a study of CD8 T cell repertoires and HIV-1 epitope variants. Repertoires were generated with immunoSEQ multiplex PCR, while TCRdb's copy carries only in-frame clones and drops some. The table records a few thousand clones, around 69% of them present only once. Which antigens these TCRs recognize remains unknown. Material for sequencing was cultured CD8+ T cells derived from PBMCs. Receptors were obtained from a male donor with HIV. The CDR3 runs from the conserved cysteine through the conserved F or W. D genes are given only for firm matches. Clone sizes are given selectively: once, few, many, or a class where the clone is expanded.

abundance: .
d_gene: .
v_gene: TRBV5-6
j_gene: TRBJ2-1
CDR3aa: CASSLASDEQFF
CDR3nt: TGTGCCAGCAGCTTGGCCAGCGATGAGCAGTTCTTC

abundance: .
d_gene: .
v_gene: TRBV6-5
j_gene: TRBJ1-1
CDR3aa: CASRPNRAGAEAFF
CDR3nt: TGTGCCAGCAGACCGAACAGGGCAGGAGCTGAAGCTTTCTTT

abundance: .
d_gene: .
v_gene: TRBV5-6
j_gene: TRBJ1-5
CDR3aa: CASSFRGGRQPQHF
CDR3nt: TGTGCCAGCAGCTTTAGGGGGGGGCGGCAGCCCCAGCATTTT

abundance: .
d_gene: TRBD2
v_gene: TRBV19
j_gene: TRBJ2-7
CDR3aa: CASSNGLAGTTYEQYF
CDR3nt: TGTGCCAGTAGTAACGGACTAGCGGGAACGACCTACGAGCAGTACTTC

abundance: .
d_gene: .
v_gene: TRBV4-2
j_gene: TRBJ2-3
CDR3aa: CASSQDRYGGADTQYF
CDR3nt: TGTGCCAGCAGCCAAGATCGGTACGGGGGTGCAGATACGCAGTATTTT

abundance: .
d_gene: .
v_gene: TRBV6-1
j_gene: TRBJ2-7
CDR3aa: CASSELAGVFYEQYF
CDR3nt: TGTGCCAGCAGTGAACTCGCAGGGGTCTTCTACGAGCAGTACTTC

abundance: .
d_gene: TRBD1
v_gene: TRBV2
j_gene: TRBJ2-1
CDR3aa: CASSSIGQGATYNEQFF
CDR3nt: TGTGCCAGCAGCTCCATCGGGCAGGGGGCCACCTACAATGAGCAGTTCTTC

abundance: .
d_gene: .
v_gene: TRBV29-1
j_gene: TRBJ2-5
CDR3aa: CSVQGFDTQETQYF
CDR3nt: TGCAGCGTTCAAGGTTTCGACACCCAAGAGACCCAGTACTTC

abundance: .
d_gene: .
v_gene: TRBV28
j_gene: TRBJ1-3
CDR3aa: CASSWRVISGNTIYF
CDR3nt: TGTGCCAGCTCGTGGAGGGTGATCTCTGGAAACACCATATATTTT

abundance: .
d_gene: .
v_gene: TRBV13
j_gene: TRBJ2-7
CDR3aa: CASSLGPPTASYEQYF
CDR3nt: TGTGCCAGCAGCTTGGGACCGCCGACTGCCTCCTACGAGCAGTACTTC

abundance: few
d_gene: .
v_gene: TRBV19
j_gene: TRBJ1-1
CDR3aa: CASSIVGVTEAFF
CDR3nt: TGTGCCAGTAGTATAGTCGGGGTCACTGAAGCTTTCTTT

abundance: .
d_gene: .
v_gene: TRBV5-5
j_gene: TRBJ1-1
CDR3aa: CASSLGYSEAFF
CDR3nt: TGTGCCAGCAGCTTGGGGTACTCTGAAGCTTTCTTT

abundance: .
d_gene: TRBD1
v_gene: TRBV4-1
j_gene: TRBJ1-2
CDR3aa: CASSHAGGLLGYTF
CDR3nt: TGCGCCAGCAGCCACGCAGGGGGCTTGCTCGGCTACACCTTC

abundance: once
d_gene: .
v_gene: TRBV28
j_gene: TRBJ2-3
CDR3aa: CASSFIPDLDTQYF
CDR3nt: TGTGCCAGCAGTTTTATTCCGGATCTAGATACGCAGTATTTT

abundance: .
d_gene: .
v_gene: TRBV10-2
j_gene: TRBJ2-7
CDR3aa: CASRGGWGKGTYEQYF
CDR3nt: TGCGCCAGCAGGGGGGGATGGGGCAAGGGTACCTACGAGCAGTACTTC

abundance: once
d_gene: .
v_gene: TRBV25-1
j_gene: TRBJ2-1
CDR3aa: CASSRLGEQFF
CDR3nt: TGTGCCAGCAGTCGGCTCGGTGAGCAGTTCTTC

abundance: .
d_gene: TRBD1
v_gene: TRBV28
j_gene: TRBJ2-5
CDR3aa: CASRPPPGQLQETQYF
CDR3nt: TGTGCCAGCAGGCCTCCCCCGGGACAGCTACAAGAGACCCAGTACTTC

abundance: .
d_gene: .
v_gene: TRBV28
j_gene: TRBJ2-3
CDR3aa: CASSPRQKTSTDTQYF
CDR3nt: TGTGCCAGCAGTCCAAGACAGAAAACTAGCACAGATACGCAGTATTTT

abundance: .
d_gene: .
v_gene: TRBV30
j_gene: TRBJ2-1
CDR3aa: CAWIPRPAGPRGEQFF
CDR3nt: TGTGCCTGGATCCCGAGGCCGGCGGGGCCCCGGGGTGAGCAGTTCTTC

abundance: few
d_gene: .
v_gene: TRBV9
j_gene: TRBJ2-7
CDR3aa: CASSVGRGSYEQYF
CDR3nt: TGTGCCAGCAGCGTAGGTAGGGGGTCCTACGAGCAGTACTTC

abundance: once
d_gene: .
v_gene: TRBV6-1
j_gene: TRBJ2-2
CDR3aa: CASSEPTLPGELFF
CDR3nt: TGTGCCAGCAGTGAACCCACTCTCCCCGGGGAGCTGTTTTTT

abundance: .
d_gene: .
v_gene: TRBV4-3
j_gene: TRBJ1-2
CDR3aa: CASSQEDYGYTF
CDR3nt: TGCGCCAGCAGCCAAGAGGATTATGGCTACACCTTC

abundance: .
d_gene: .
v_gene: TRBV7-2
j_gene: TRBJ2-2
CDR3aa: CASSPDRHYTGELFF
CDR3nt: TGTGCCAGCAGCCCCGACAGGCACTACACCGGGGAGCTGTTTTTT

abundance: .
d_gene: .
v_gene: TRBV21-1
j_gene: TRBJ2-1
CDR3aa: CASSKPPIQFSYNEQFF
CDR3nt: TGTGCCAGCAGCAAACCCCCCATACAGTTCTCCTACAATGAGCAGTTCTTC

abundance: .
d_gene: TRBD2
v_gene: TRBV28
j_gene: TRBJ2-7
CDR3aa: CASSLLLAGGPGEQYF
CDR3nt: TGTGCCAGCAGTTTACTTCTCGCGGGGGGGCCCGGGGAGCAGTACTTC

abundance: .
d_gene: .
v_gene: TRBV6-5
j_gene: TRBJ1-2
CDR3aa: CASSWTVGYGYTF
CDR3nt: TGTGCCAGCAGTTGGACAGTTGGCTATGGCTACACCTTC

abundance: few
d_gene: .
v_gene: TRBV5-5
j_gene: TRBJ2-7
CDR3aa: CASSPGWVRGDSYEQYF
CDR3nt: TGTGCCAGCAGCCCGGGGTGGGTCAGGGGGGACTCCTACGAGCAGTACTTC

abundance: .
d_gene: .
v_gene: TRBV7-6
j_gene: TRBJ2-7
CDR3aa: CASSLAGGPGEQYF
CDR3nt: TGTGCCAGCAGCTTAGCGGGAGGCCCTGGGGAGCAGTACTTC

abundance: .
d_gene: .
v_gene: TRBV7-9
j_gene: TRBJ2-1
CDR3aa: CASSGLNEQFF
CDR3nt: TGTGCCAGCAGCGGTCTCAATGAGCAGTTCTTC

abundance: .
d_gene: .
v_gene: TRBV9
j_gene: TRBJ1-6
CDR3aa: CASSVEGGEASPLHF
CDR3nt: TGTGCCAGCAGCGTAGAAGGGGGTGAGGCTTCACCCCTCCACTTT

abundance: .
d_gene: .
v_gene: TRBV7-6
j_gene: TRBJ2-5
CDR3aa: CASSGHPGETQYF
CDR3nt: TGTGCCAGCAGCGGTCACCCTGGGGAGACCCAGTACTTC

abundance: .
d_gene: .
v_gene: TRBV6-5
j_gene: TRBJ2-7
CDR3aa: CASSGLGYEQYF
CDR3nt: TGTGCCAGCAGTGGCTTAGGATACGAGCAGTACTTC

abundance: .
d_gene: .
v_gene: TRBV27
j_gene: TRBJ1-3
CDR3aa: CASSLSRTSGNTIYF
CDR3nt: TGTGCCAGCAGTTTGAGCAGGACCTCTGGAAACACCATATATTTT

abundance: .
d_gene: .
v_gene: TRBV5-6
j_gene: TRBJ2-1
CDR3aa: CASSLGGTLYNEQFF
CDR3nt: TGTGCCAGCAGCTTGGGCGGGACTTTATACAATGAGCAGTTCTTC

abundance: .
d_gene: TRBD2
v_gene: TRBV27
j_gene: TRBJ2-2
CDR3aa: CASSDKAGGTGELFF
CDR3nt: TGTGCCAGCAGCGACAAAGCGGGGGGAACCGGGGAGCTGTTTTTT

abundance: .
d_gene: .
v_gene: TRBV5-4
j_gene: TRBJ1-1
CDR3aa: CASSSTGSYSVNTEAFF
CDR3nt: TGTGCCAGCAGCTCGACAGGATCCTACTCGGTGAACACTGAAGCTTTCTTT

abundance: .
d_gene: .
v_gene: TRBV7-9
j_gene: TRBJ1-4
CDR3aa: CASTNLRDQNEKLFF
CDR3nt: TGTGCCAGCACCAATCTGCGGGACCAGAATGAAAAACTGTTTTTT

abundance: .
d_gene: .
v_gene: TRBV11-2
j_gene: TRBJ2-7
CDR3aa: CASSRDRPYEQYF
CDR3nt: TGTGCCAGCAGCCGAGACAGGCCCTACGAGCAGTACTTC

abundance: .
d_gene: .
v_gene: TRBV27
j_gene: TRBJ2-5
CDR3aa: CASSSAGIDQETQYF
CDR3nt: TGTGCCAGCAGCTCCGCCGGGATAGATCAAGAGACCCAGTACTTC

abundance: few
d_gene: .
v_gene: TRBV10-2
j_gene: TRBJ1-1
CDR3aa: CASSESRVNTEAFF
CDR3nt: TGCGCCAGCAGTGAATCCAGGGTGAACACTGAAGCTTTCTTT

abundance: few
d_gene: TRBD2
v_gene: TRBV6-5
j_gene: TRBJ2-1
CDR3aa: CASSYSPSGSHNEQFF
CDR3nt: TGTGCCAGCAGTTACTCTCCTAGCGGGAGCCACAATGAGCAGTTCTTC

abundance: .
d_gene: .
v_gene: TRBV7-8
j_gene: TRBJ2-5
CDR3aa: CASRVGAQVTAQYF
CDR3nt: TGTGCCAGCAGGGTTGGGGCCCAAGTGACGGCCCAGTACTTC

abundance: few
d_gene: .
v_gene: TRBV2
j_gene: TRBJ2-1
CDR3aa: CASSHSVSSYNEQFF
CDR3nt: TGTGCCAGCAGTCATAGCGTCAGCTCCTACAATGAGCAGTTCTTC

abundance: .
d_gene: .
v_gene: TRBV28
j_gene: TRBJ2-3
CDR3aa: CASSFGLPQYF
CDR3nt: TGTGCCAGCAGTTTCGGACTACCCCAGTATTTT

abundance: .
d_gene: TRBD1
v_gene: TRBV19
j_gene: TRBJ1-5
CDR3aa: CASRQGASNQPQHF
CDR3nt: TGTGCCAGCCGACAGGGGGCGAGCAATCAGCCCCAGCATTTT

abundance: few
d_gene: TRBD1
v_gene: TRBV6-1
j_gene: TRBJ2-1
CDR3aa: CASSVLGTGASVKQFF
CDR3nt: TGTGCCAGCAGTGTCTTAGGGACAGGGGCGAGTGTGAAGCAGTTCTTC

abundance: .
d_gene: TRBD1
v_gene: TRBV28
j_gene: TRBJ2-7
CDR3aa: CASRPGQGSHEQYF
CDR3nt: TGTGCCAGCAGGCCTGGACAGGGGTCCCACGAGCAGTACTTC

abundance: .
d_gene: .
v_gene: TRBV15
j_gene: TRBJ1-4
CDR3aa: CATSRDPGEKLFF
CDR3nt: TGTGCCACCAGCAGAGATCCAGGGGAAAAACTGTTTTTT

abundance: .
d_gene: .
v_gene: TRBV7-9
j_gene: TRBJ2-1
CDR3aa: CASRGGVNNEQFF
CDR3nt: TGTGCCAGCAGAGGGGGGGTAAACAATGAGCAGTTCTTC

abundance: .
d_gene: .
v_gene: TRBV21-1
j_gene: TRBJ2-1
CDR3aa: CASSGEPGLAGGPPSYNEQFF
CDR3nt: TGTGCCAGCAGCGGAGAACCGGGACTAGCGGGAGGGCCCCCCTCCTACAATGAGCAGTTCTTC

abundance: .
d_gene: TRBD1
v_gene: TRBV29-1
j_gene: TRBJ1-2
CDR3aa: CSVVGFPGQGVNYGYTF
CDR3nt: TGCAGCGTTGTGGGATTTCCGGGACAGGGCGTGAACTATGGCTACACCTTC

abundance: .
d_gene: TRBD2
v_gene: TRBV28
j_gene: TRBJ2-5
CDR3aa: CASSLLGGGPEETQYF
CDR3nt: TGTGCCAGCAGTTTATTGGGCGGGGGGCCCGAAGAGACCCAGTACTTC

abundance: .
d_gene: .
v_gene: TRBV4-3
j_gene: TRBJ2-3
CDR3aa: CASSQDREDTQYF
CDR3nt: TGCGCCAGCAGCCAAGACAGGGAAGATACGCAGTATTTT

abundance: .
d_gene: .
v_gene: TRBV18
j_gene: TRBJ2-7
CDR3aa: CASSPYDGRFGYEQYF
CDR3nt: TGTGCCAGCTCACCCTACGACGGGAGATTTGGCTACGAGCAGTACTTC

abundance: .
d_gene: TRBD2
v_gene: TRBV13
j_gene: TRBJ2-1
CDR3aa: CASSVPLAGGYNEQFF
CDR3nt: TGTGCCAGCAGCGTTCCTTTGGCGGGAGGCTACAATGAGCAGTTCTTC

abundance: .
d_gene: TRBD1
v_gene: TRBV28
j_gene: TRBJ1-4
CDR3aa: CASRRTGHVGEKLFF
CDR3nt: TGTGCCAGCAGGAGGACAGGGCACGTAGGGGAAAAACTGTTTTTT

abundance: few
d_gene: TRBD1
v_gene: TRBV15
j_gene: TRBJ2-7
CDR3aa: CATSDGTGGIGEQYF
CDR3nt: TGTGCCACCAGCGATGGGACAGGTGGCATTGGCGAGCAGTACTTC